This TCR beta chain was captured in a study of T-cell reconstitution after alpha-beta-depleted transplantation in children. Study observations and caveats: By about two months after transplant, alpha-beta T cells reportedly arose from several hundred graft clones that had expanded. Several patients had high TCRbeta diversity at day 60; it came from surviving recipient T cells and thymic progenitors. Most T-cell counts and diversity one year after the transplant came from T cells that were newly produced.

Unique molecular identifiers were built into the TCRbeta library. From the PCR reads, TCRdb called clonotypes with MiXCR, one entry per CDR3 protein. The repertoire holds 450,000 to 550,000 distinct CDR3 sequences, with 11% as singletons. The table lists this clonotype with a few counts. Its matching antigen is unknown. Deletions cut 2 bases from V and 6 bases from J, with 15 bases between. This CDR3 has 14 amino acids. From germline, CDR1 is SGDLS and CDR2 YYNGEE. The J gene is TRBJ2-7, the V gene TRBV9; D may match TRBD1 or TRBD2 (5 bases each). This sequence originates from a female patient younger than 10 who had a stem cell transplant for aplastic anemia, so the T cells may come from the graft donor. Material: PBMCs, mostly from graft donor cells, obtained 180 days after TCRalphabeta/CD19-depleted stem cell transplant. In DNA, the CDR3 is TGTGCCAGCAGCGTCGACCTGATTGGGGGCGAGCAGTACTTC. Residues: CASSVDLIGGEQYF.